The 23 T cell receptor beta chains reported below all come from one sample, sequenced in a study. TCRdb re-derived calls from the 5' RACE reads in MiXCR, one entry per CDR3 protein. The table includes under 45,000 distinct CDR3 sequences, approximately 30% detected once. Sequenced input: tumor-infiltrating memory CD4+ T cells sorted from the breast tumor. Sample subset: memory CD4+ T cells, CD4+CD45RO+CD25-. The receptors stem from a female donor with breast cancer.

The genes are TRBV2 and TRBJ1-5; a possible D gene is TRBD1 (6 bases). V was pared by 4 bases and J by 7 bases, with 17 bases between. This CDR3 has 15 amino acids. CDR1 and CDR2 (germline): SNHLY, FYNNEI. CDR3 coding DNA: TGTGCCAGCAGTGGCCAGAGGGGGGGCGGACAGCCCCAGCATTTT. Amino acids: CASSGQRGGGQPQHF.

This clonotype was observed at least ten times. This chain uses TRBV7-2 with TRBJ2-7; 10 positions match TRBD2. The J segment lost 1 base and the V segment lost 5 bases, leaving 11 bases of the junction unmatched. The germline V gene encodes CDR1 SGHTA and CDR2 FQGNSA. This CDR3 comprises 17 residues. In nucleotides, the CDR3 is TGTGCCAGCAGCCCACGGCCGGGACTAGCGATTTCCTACGAGCAGTACTTC. This encodes CASSPRPGLAISYEQYF.

Of note for this clonotype: A single base separates this from a much larger clone, so it may be a read error. V gene TRBV20-1 combines with J gene TRBJ2-7, with D possibly being TRBD2 (6 bases). This CDR3 is 14 amino acids long. Germline CDR1 is DFQATT and CDR2 is SNEGSKA (reference sequence). CDR3: CSAGGTGSSYGQYF. DNA of the CDR3: TGCAGTGCTGGCGGGACCGGGTCCTCCTACGGGCAGTACTTC.

The rearrangement links TRBV7-3 to TRBJ1-6, with 7 bases fitting TRBD1. CDR1 and CDR2 (germline): SGHTA, FQGTGA. The J segment lost 7 bases and the V segment lost 5 bases, leaving 5 bases of the junction unmatched. The CDR3 is made up of 14 amino acids. The CDR3 is CASSQGTENSPLHF. CDR3 bases: TGTGCCAGCAGCCAAGGGACAGAGAATTCACCCCTCCACTTT. The complete variable domain, with remaining parts taken from reference TRBV7-3 and TRBJ1-6, reads GAGVSQTPSNKVTEKGKYVELRCDPISGHTALYWYRQSLGQGPEFLIYFQGTGAADDSGLPNDRFFAVRPEGSVSTLKIQRTERGDSAVYLCASSQGTENSPLHFGNGTRLTVT.

The chain joins TRBV3-1 to TRBJ2-3, with 9 bases lining up with TRBD2. J gave up 6 bases and V 1 base, and 8 bases lay outside the gene matches. From germline, CDR1 is LGHDT and CDR2 YNNKEL (reference sequence). This CDR3 contains 16 residues. The CDR3 DNA reads TGTGCCAGCAGCCAAGGAAGCGGGAGGCCCTCGGATACGCAGTATTTT. Residues: CASSQGSGRPSDTQYF.

This sequence joins TRBV24-1 and TRBJ2-1, with D possibly matching TRBD1 (6 bases). V was shortened by 9 bases and J by 3 bases, with 26 bases between the two germline ends. The CDR3 is made up of 18 amino acids. Germline V gene lookup returns CDR1 KGHDR and CDR2 SFDVKD. The CDR3 protein is CATGGRTGRGGVYNEQFF. DNA for the CDR3: TGTGCCACCGGTGGTCGTACGGGGCGTGGGGGCGTCTACAATGAGCAGTTCTTC.

This clonotype has more than one count but fewer than ten. V and J are TRBV12-3 or TRBV12-4 and TRBJ2-5; 8 bases line up with TRBD2. Trimming removed 1 base from V and 2 bases from J; junction bases left unmatched: 3. The CDR3 sequence is 15 residues long. The CDR3 spells CASSLGREAQETQYF. CDR3 DNA: TGTGCCAGCAGTTTAGGGCGGGAGGCACAAGAGACCCAGTACTTC.

This clonotype is medium-sized in the sample. The V and J genes are TRBV20-1 and TRBJ1-1; the D is unclear. Looked up from germline, CDR1 is DFQATT and CDR2 is SNEGSKA (reference sequence). This CDR3 contains 11 residues. The CDR3 DNA is TGCAGCACCCCCGGGAACACTGAAGCTTTCTTT. Protein: CSTPGNTEAFF.

The rearrangement uses TRBV20-1 and TRBJ2-7, with 9 bases identical to TRBD1. The V and J ends lost 2 bases and 5 bases, in that order; junction bases with no gene match: 4. The CDR3 has 13 residues. Germline loops: CDR1 DFQATT, CDR2 SNEGSKA (reference sequence). The CDR3 region is CSARPGQGDEQYF. CDR3 coding DNA: TGCAGTGCTAGACCGGGACAGGGAGACGAGCAGTACTTC.

The chain employs TRBV6-4 and TRBJ2-3, with TRBD2 matching 11 bases. CDR1 MRHNA and CDR2 SNTAGT come from the germline V gene. The CDR3 is 16 residues long. The V segment lost 3 bases and the J segment 1 base; nucleotides outside the gene matches: 3. In nucleotides, the CDR3 is TGTGCCAGCAGTGAAACACTAGCGGGAGGCACAGATACGCAGTATTTT. It yields the protein CASSETLAGGTDTQYF.

V and J are TRBV12-3 or TRBV12-4 and TRBJ2-7; D unresolved. Trimming removed 5 bases from V and 2 bases from J, with 1 base in between. The CDR3 extends over 10 amino acids. This CDR3 reads CASSPYEQYF. The CDR3 nucleotides are TGTGCCAGCAGTCCCTACGAGCAGTACTTC.

The chain combines TRBV7-3 with TRBJ2-5, with 11 bases aligning to TRBD1. This CDR3 is 16 amino acids long. Germline V gene sequence: CDR1 SGHTA, CDR2 FQGTGA. After removal of 5 bases from V and 3 bases from J, the junction contained 8 bases not matched to a gene. The CDR3 DNA reads TGTGCCAGCAGCGCCGCCGGACAGGGGGCTGAAGAGACCCAGTACTTC. Translation gives CASSAAGQGAEETQYF.

A few counts support this clonotype. The CDR3 DNA reads TGCGCCAGCAGCTTGTCGGACAACTATGGCTACACCTTC. Translation gives CASSLSDNYGYTF. The chain is built from TRBV5-1 and TRBJ1-2; no clear D gene. Germline-derived CDR1 and CDR2 are SGHRS and YFSETQ. The V and J ends lost 1 base and 2 bases respectively, with 6 bases between them. This CDR3 comprises 13 residues.

This clonotype was counted only a few times. The chain recombines TRBV4-1 with TRBJ2-2; D is perhaps TRBD2 (5 bases). This CDR3 has 15 amino acids. V lost 4 bases to trimming and J lost 7 bases, with 16 bases between them. Germline V gives CDR1 MGHRA, CDR2 YSYEKL. This CDR3 is CASSRGQEFSGELFF. The CDR3 coding sequence is TGCGCCAGCAGCCGAGGGCAGGAGTTCAGCGGGGAGCTGTTTTTT.

The CDR3 DNA reads as TGTGCCAGCAGTTTAGTGAGCTCCTATAATTCACCCCTCCACTTT. Translating it yields CASSLVSSYNSPLHF. The V call is TRBV12-3 or TRBV12-4, the J call TRBJ1-6; D gene ambiguous. Trimming left V 1 base short and J 0 bases short, with 4 bases between. This CDR3 comprises 15 residues.

The genes are TRBV20-1 and TRBJ2-4, with D maybe TRBD2 (5 bases). Trimming removed 3 bases at V and 5 bases at J, with 11 bases between. CDR3 size: 13 residues. CDR1 and CDR2 from the germline V gene are DFQATT and SNEGSKA (reference sequence). CDR3: CSARGVAENIQYF. The DNA of the CDR3 is TGCAGTGCTAGGGGAGTTGCGGAAAACATTCAGTACTTC.

V is TRBV24-1 and J is TRBJ2-5; 9 bases are a match to TRBD1. The germline CDR1 and CDR2 sequences are KGHDR and SFDVKD. V gave up 4 bases and J gave up 4 bases; unmatched junction bases: 3. This CDR3 has 14 residues. The CDR3 loop reads CATSDTGGGETQYF. In DNA form, the CDR3 reads TGTGCCACCAGTGACACAGGGGGCGGAGAGACCCAGTACTTC.

This clonotype occurred many times. The rearrangement links TRBV4-3 to TRBJ1-6, with a possible D match to TRBD1 (5 bases). The CDR3 totals 16 residues. Germline V gene data show CDR1 as LGHNA and CDR2 as YSLEER. V was pared by 0 bases and J by 10 bases, with 16 bases between. DNA for the CDR3: TGCGCCAGCAGCCAAGATTGGTCAGGGTCGGGATCACCCCTCCACTTT. Translated, it gives CASSQDWSGSGSPLHF.

A note on this clonotype: A much larger clone differs from this one at a single base, so this may be a read error. V gene TRBV9 combines with J gene TRBJ1-1; D unclear. Trimming removed 0 bases from V and 7 bases from J, with 10 bases in between. Germline lookup yields CDR1 SGDLS and CDR2 YYNGEE. CDR3 length: 13 amino acids. The CDR3 DNA is TGTGCCAGCAGCGTAGAACACAGCATTGAAGCTTTCTTT. Translated: CASSVEHSIEAFF.

This clonotype was counted many times. This sequence joins TRBV5-1 and TRBJ2-7; D is uncertain. V was clipped by 4 bases and J by 2 bases, with 7 bases between them. CDR3 length: 12 amino acids. Germline CDR1 is SGHRS and CDR2 is YFSETQ. The CDR3 here is CASSGVPYEQYF. The CDR3 region has the DNA TGCGCCAGCAGCGGGGTTCCCTACGAGCAGTACTTC.

The CDR3 nucleotides read TGTGCCAGCAGCCAAGATGTTGGGGCTTTCTTT. Translating gives CASSQDVGAFF. This rearrangement joins TRBV3-1 to TRBJ1-1; D remains ambiguous. Germline V gene sequence: CDR1 LGHDT, CDR2 YNNKEL (reference sequence). V was cut by 0 bases and J by 11 bases, with 7 bases left in between. The CDR3 covers 11 residues.

In its sample, this clonotype was seen a few times. The chain has TRBV20-1 and TRBJ1-5, with a possible D match to TRBD1 (5 bases). The CDR3 runs 14 residues. Germline values: CDR1 DFQATT, CDR2 SNEGSKA (reference sequence). V lost 3 bases, J lost 7 bases, and 16 bases lay in between. The DNA for the CDR3 is TGCAGTGCTAGCCCAGGGCTATATCTACAGCCCCAGCATTTT. Translating gives CSASPGLYLQPQHF.

In its sample, this clonotype was seen once. This chain links TRBV7-6 with TRBJ2-1, with D tentatively TRBD2 (7 bases). Per germline, CDR1 SGHVS and CDR2 FNYEAQ. This CDR3 has 14 residues. V was cut by 2 bases and J by 9 bases, with 14 bases left in between. The CDR3 region is CASSLRGAHGEQFF. As DNA, the CDR3 is TGTGCCAGCAGCTTACGGGGGGCGCATGGTGAGCAGTTCTTC.